This TCR beta chain was identified during a study of metastatic and nonmetastatic thyroid tumors. Thyroid surgery took place with no prior treatment in any patient. The ends were cut back, 2 bases at V and 9 bases at J, with 19 bases in the middle. Looked up from germline, CDR1 is LGHDT and CDR2 is YNNKEL (reference sequence). The CDR3 has 15 amino acids. TCRdb re-clonotyped the PCR reads via MiXCR. This table holds 65,000 to 70,000 clones, 14% found once. The receptor's source is a male donor with papillary thyroid cancer or a benign thyroid nodule (not recorded which). Some clones in this sample may be carry-over from other donors' samples. What was sequenced was blood. This chain joins TRBV3-1 and TRBJ1-2; possibly TRBD1 for D (6 bases). The CDR3 sequence is CASSQNRGKNHSYTF. As DNA, the CDR3 is TGTGCCAGCAGCCAAAATAGGGGGAAAAATCATAGCTACACCTTC.